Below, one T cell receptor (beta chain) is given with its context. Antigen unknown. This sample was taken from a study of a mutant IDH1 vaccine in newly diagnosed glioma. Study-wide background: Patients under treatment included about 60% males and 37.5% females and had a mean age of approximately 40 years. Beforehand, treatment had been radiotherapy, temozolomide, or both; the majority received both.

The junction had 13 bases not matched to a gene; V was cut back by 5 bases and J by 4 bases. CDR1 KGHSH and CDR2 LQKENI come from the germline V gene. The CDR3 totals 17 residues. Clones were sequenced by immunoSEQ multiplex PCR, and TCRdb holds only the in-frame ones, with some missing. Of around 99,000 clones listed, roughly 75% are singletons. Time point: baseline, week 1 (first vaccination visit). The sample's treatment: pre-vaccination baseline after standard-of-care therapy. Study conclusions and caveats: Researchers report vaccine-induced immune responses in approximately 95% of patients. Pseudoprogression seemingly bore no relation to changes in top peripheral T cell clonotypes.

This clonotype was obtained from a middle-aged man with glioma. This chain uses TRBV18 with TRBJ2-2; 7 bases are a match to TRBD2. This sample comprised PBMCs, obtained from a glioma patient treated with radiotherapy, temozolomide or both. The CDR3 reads CASSARGEGRTTGELFF. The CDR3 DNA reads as TGTGCCAGCTCAGCACGCGGGGAGGGACGCACCACCGGGGAGCTGTTTTTT.